The 15 T cell receptor beta chains below come from one sample, sequenced in a study of blood T cell repertoires in COVID-19. The repertoire was sequenced with immunoSEQ multiplex PCR; TCRdb's copy has only in-frame clones and lacks some. The sample contains around 100,000 clones, about four fifths of which appear only once. Sequenced sample: peripheral blood. All receptors derive from a man aged 55-75 years with acute or convalescent COVID-19.

The chain carries TRBV27 and TRBJ2-2; 7 bases align to TRBD2. V lost 2 bases and J lost 7; bases outside the gene matches: 10. CDR3 length equals 16 residues. The germline CDR1 and CDR2 sequences are MNHEY and SMNVEV (reference sequence). For the CDR3, the DNA is TGTGCCAGCAGTTTAAGGGCGGGGGTGAGGGTCGGGGAGCTGTTTTTT. It specifies CASSLRAGVRVGELFF.

The gene calls are TRBV27 and TRBJ1-1; D is undetermined. This CDR3 has 16 amino acids. V lost 1 base and J lost 4, with 16 bases in between. CDR1 and CDR2 (germline): MNHEY, SMNVEV (reference sequence). The CDR3 loop reads CASSLFFGGIGTEAFF. For the CDR3, the DNA is TGTGCCAGCAGTTTATTTTTCGGAGGGATCGGCACTGAAGCTTTCTTT.

The V and J genes are TRBV11-2 and TRBJ2-7; TRBD2 aligns across 11 bases. Germline V gene data show CDR1 as SGHAT and CDR2 as FQNNGV. With 3 bases clipped from V and 4 bases from J, the junction kept 2 bases outside the gene matches. This CDR3 has 14 amino acids. CDR3 bases: TGTGCCAGCAGCTTTAGCGGGGGGGAGTACGAGCAGTACTTC. Amino acid sequence: CASSFSGGEYEQYF. The full variable domain, completed using reference TRBV11-2 and TRBJ2-7, is EAGVAQSPRYKIIEKRQSVAFWCNPISGHATLYWYQQILGQGPKLLIQFQNNGVVDDSQLPKDRFSAERLKGVDSTLKIQPAKLEDSAVYLCASSFSGGEYEQYFGPGTRLTVT.

V gene TRBV10-1 combines with J gene TRBJ2-1; 9 nucleotides line up with TRBD1. V lost 2 bases to trimming and J lost 12 bases; unmatched junction nucleotides: 11. The CDR3 length is 15 residues. The germline V gene encodes CDR1 WNHNN and CDR2 SYGVQD (reference sequence). The DNA of the CDR3 is TGCGCCAGCAGTGAGCCTGGACAGGGGTTAGTACCGCAGTTCTTC. Amino acid sequence: CASSEPGQGLVPQFF.

The gene calls are TRBV20-1 and TRBJ2-3; 9 bases fit TRBD2. The CDR3 is 14 residues long. With V trimmed by 3 bases and J by 4 bases, 5 bases remained unmatched. Germline V gene sequence: CDR1 DFQATT, CDR2 SNEGSKA (reference sequence). CDR3 amino acids: CSASASGNADTQYF. CDR3 in DNA: TGCAGTGCTAGTGCTAGCGGGAATGCAGATACGCAGTATTTT.

This clone has just one count. V usage is TRBV18 and J usage is TRBJ1-1, with TRBD1 identical over 8 bases. The J segment lost 0 bases and the V segment lost 4 bases, leaving 4 bases of the junction unmatched. From germline, CDR1 is KGHSH and CDR2 LQKENI. The CDR3 is 15 amino acids. The CDR3 loop reads CASSQRTGLNTEAFF. For the CDR3, the DNA is TGTGCCAGCTCACAAAGGACAGGGTTGAACACTGAAGCTTTCTTT.

V usage is TRBV29-1 and J usage is TRBJ2-7; D is possibly TRBD2 (6 bases). Germline-derived CDR1 and CDR2 are SQVTM and ANQGSEA. CDR3 length: 16 residues. The ends were cut back, 4 bases at V and 2 bases at J, with 21 bases in the middle. CDR3 sequence (DNA): TGCAGCGTTGGTGGGAGGCCCGGGAGTCAGACCTACGAGCAGTACTTC. It is translated as CSVGGRPGSQTYEQYF.

This chain links TRBV7-2 with TRBJ1-1; a possible D gene is TRBD1 (6 bases). V was trimmed by 5 bases and J by 4 bases, leaving 14 bases between them. The CDR3 totals 14 residues. CDR1 SGHTA and CDR2 FQGNSA come from the germline V gene. The CDR3 region is CASSPPGGATEAFF. CDR3 bases: TGTGCCAGCAGCCCCCCCGGGGGGGCCACTGAAGCTTTCTTT.

This chain connects TRBV18 to TRBJ2-2; D not certain. Germline loops: CDR1 KGHSH, CDR2 LQKENI. This CDR3 has 16 amino acids. V lost 2 bases to trimming and J lost 1 base, with 11 bases between them. The CDR3 region is CASSPELLQNTGELFF. The CDR3 bases are TGTGCCAGCTCACCAGAATTGTTACAGAACACCGGGGAGCTGTTTTTT.

The chain combines TRBV7-3 with TRBJ1-5; 7 positions agree with TRBD1. Germline loops: CDR1 SGHTA, CDR2 FQGTGA. V was clipped by 5 bases and J by 5 bases; unmatched bases: 3. CDR3 length: 13 amino acids. The CDR3 is CASSATGDQPQHF. CDR3 nucleotide sequence: TGTGCCAGCAGCGCAACAGGGGATCAGCCCCAGCATTTT. Full variable domain (missing parts from reference TRBV7-3 and TRBJ1-5): GAGVSQTPSNKVTEKGKYVELRCDPISGHTALYWYRQSLGQGPEFLIYFQGTGAADDSGLPNDRFFAVRPEGSVSTLKIQRTERGDSAVYLCASSATGDQPQHFGDGTRLSIL.

The chain links TRBV7-2 to TRBJ1-1; D perhaps matches TRBD1 (6 bases). The CDR3 has 14 residues. In germline, CDR1 is SGHTA, CDR2 FQGNSA. Trimming left V 4 bases short and J 1 base short, with 10 bases between. The CDR3: CASSWTERNTEAFF. The CDR3 DNA follows: TGTGCCAGCAGCTGGACAGAGCGGAACACTGAAGCTTTCTTT.

V usage is TRBV28 and J usage is TRBJ2-7; D might be TRBD1 (6 bases). The V gene's germline CDR1 is MDHEN and CDR2 SYDVKM. V lost 9 bases and J lost 1, with 16 bases in between. The CDR3 consists of 14 residues. The CDR3 loop reads CASKLLQGSYEQYF. The CDR3 DNA follows: TGTGCCAGTAAACTTCTACAGGGTTCCTACGAGCAGTACTTC. Supplemented by reference TRBV28 and TRBJ2-7, the full variable domain reads DVKVTQSSRYLVKRTGEKVFLECVQDMDHENMFWYRQDPGLGLRLIYFSYDVKMKEKGDIPEGYSVSREKKERFSLILESASTNQTSMYLCASKLLQGSYEQYFGPGTRLTVT.

The chain has TRBV4-2 and TRBJ1-2; the D gene is possibly TRBD1 (6 bases). This CDR3 has 14 residues. Germline-derived CDR1 and CDR2 are LGHNA and YNFKEQ. Deletions cut 0 bases from V and 4 bases from J, with 9 bases between. CDR3 coding DNA: TGTGCCAGCAGCCAAGATCTCAGGGGCTATGGCTACACCTTC. Translated: CASSQDLRGYGYTF.

V and J are TRBV5-1 and TRBJ2-5; 12 nucleotides line up with TRBD2. The CDR3 is 17 residues long. Trimming took 2 bases from V and 5 from J; bases not matched to a gene: 10. CDR1 SGHRS and CDR2 YFSETQ come from the germline V gene. CDR3 in DNA: TGCGCCAGCAGCTTCTCTCCTAGCGGGGGGGCCGAGGAGACCCAGTACTTC. It codes for CASSFSPSGGAEETQYF.

The chain is built from TRBV4-3 and TRBJ2-7, with 8 nucleotides matching TRBD2. CDR1 and CDR2 (germline): LGHNA, YSLEER. The CDR3 totals 15 residues. V lost 1 base to trimming and J lost 3 bases; unmatched junction nucleotides: 5. CDR3: CASSQGLARIYEQYF. The CDR3 bases are TGCGCCAGCAGCCAAGGACTAGCGAGGATCTACGAGCAGTACTTC.